This entry lists 27 T cell receptor beta chains sequenced from one sample in a study of blood T cell repertoires in COVID-19. Sequenced by immunoSEQ multiplex PCR; TCRdb stores in-frame clones only, minus some. The top ten clones hold about 60% of a sample with 35,000 to 45,000 clones, 86% of them seen once. Source material: peripheral blood. The receptors originated from a man in his 70s with acute or convalescent COVID-19.

The genes are TRBV2 and TRBJ1-1, with D hard to call. CDR1 is SNHLY, CDR2 FYNNEI, per germline. Deletions cut 1 base from V and 11 bases from J, with 11 bases between. This CDR3 spans 12 amino acids. CDR3 in DNA: TGTGCCAGCAGTGAAGAGAACACGTCCGCTTTCTTT. Residues: CASSEENTSAFF.

The chain links TRBV24-1 to TRBJ1-5; TRBD1 agrees at 7 bases. After removal of 0 bases from V and 13 bases from J, the junction contained 5 bases not matched to a gene. The germline V gene encodes CDR1 KGHDR and CDR2 SFDVKD. The CDR3 contains 13 residues. The CDR3 is CATSDLTGAIQHF. In DNA form, the CDR3 reads TGTGCCACCAGTGATTTGACAGGGGCCATTCAGCATTTT.

This clone was observed once. This sequence joins TRBV7-9 and TRBJ2-1; D gene uncertain. V lost 5 bases to trimming and J lost 7 bases, with 9 bases between them. Germline V gene sequence: CDR1 SEHNR, CDR2 FQNEAQ (reference sequence). The length of the CDR3 is 12 residues. CDR3 residues: CASSPTTNEQFF. The CDR3 nucleotides are TGTGCCAGCAGCCCCACCACTAATGAGCAGTTCTTC.

This clone appeared a single time. The chain has TRBV4-1 and TRBJ1-2, with D tentatively TRBD1 (5 bases). With 0 bases removed from V and 5 bases from J, the gap between germline ends came to 19 bases. CDR1 and CDR2 (germline): MGHRA, YSYEKL. This CDR3 has 17 residues. CDR3 sequence: CASSQDSRTLPFYGYTF. The CDR3 DNA reads as TGCGCCAGCAGCCAAGATAGCAGGACACTTCCTTTTTATGGCTACACCTTC.

Here the CDR3 DNA reads TGTGCCAGCAGTCGGGGGGTGACCCATAATTCACCCCTCCACTTT. Amino acids: CASSRGVTHNSPLHF. This chain joins TRBV28 and TRBJ1-6, with a tentative D call TRBD1 (5 bases). Germline assignment: CDR1 MDHEN and CDR2 SYDVKM. The CDR3 is 15 amino acids. Trimming left V 5 bases short and J 5 bases short, with 13 bases between.

The rearrangement joins TRBV7-9 to TRBJ2-3; 9 bases map to TRBD2. The germline V gene has CDR1 SEHNR and CDR2 FQNEAQ (reference sequence). The CDR3 is made up of 15 amino acids. V shed 3 bases, J shed 3 bases, and the junction held 4 bases outside the gene matches. Here the CDR3 DNA reads TGTGCCAGCAGCTTCGCGGGGGGGCCGACAGATACGCAGTATTTT. This encodes CASSFAGGPTDTQYF. Full variable domain (outside the CDR3, taken from reference TRBV7-9 and TRBJ2-3): DTGVSQNPRHKITKRGQNVTFRCDPISEHNRLYWYRQTLGQGPEFLTYFQNEAQLEKSRLLSDRFSAERPKGSFSTLEIQRTEQGDSAMYLCASSFAGGPTDTQYFGPGTRLTVL.

V is TRBV11-2 and J is TRBJ2-3, with D possibly being TRBD1 (5 bases). Trimming removed 5 bases from V and 1 base from J, with 16 bases in between. Germline CDR1 and CDR2: SGHAT and FQNNGV. This CDR3 has 16 residues. The CDR3 here is CASSASTARGTDTQYF. The CDR3 bases are TGTGCCAGCAGCGCCTCGACAGCCCGTGGCACAGATACGCAGTATTTT.

This chain joins TRBV6-2 or TRBV6-3 and TRBJ2-1, with D hard to call. This CDR3 is 19 amino acids long. CDR1 MNHEY and CDR2 SVGEGT come from the germline V gene. The germline V and J ends were trimmed by 0 bases and 4 bases, with 22 bases remaining between them. DNA for the CDR3: TGTGCCAGCAGTTACTCGTCTTCTGTAGGAGCCCGAAGATACAATGAGCAGTTCTTC. Its protein is CASSYSSSVGARRYNEQFF.

The chain has TRBV3-1 (or the pseudogene TRBV3-2) and TRBJ2-1; 11 positions agree with TRBD2. The germline CDR1 and CDR2 sequences are LGHDT and YNNKEL (reference sequence). The CDR3 runs 16 residues. The V and J ends lost 7 bases and 5 bases, in that order; junction bases with no gene match: 10. The CDR3 loop is CASTYGGSGRDNEQFF. CDR3 bases: TGTGCCAGCACCTATGGGGGTAGCGGGAGGGACAATGAGCAGTTCTTC.

The chain recombines TRBV6-1 with TRBJ1-5; 8 positions match TRBD1. This CDR3 comprises 16 residues. Germline V gene lookup returns CDR1 MNHNS and CDR2 SASEGT. J gave up 4 bases and V 0 bases, and 5 bases lay outside the gene matches. The CDR3: CASSEAQGQGNQPQHF. CDR3 coding DNA: TGTGCCAGCAGTGAAGCGCAAGGACAGGGAAATCAGCCCCAGCATTTT.

This chain uses TRBV12-3 or TRBV12-4 with TRBJ2-5; perhaps TRBD2 as D (5 bases). The V and J ends lost 2 bases and 5 bases respectively, with 9 bases between them. The CDR3 totals 13 residues. In DNA form, the CDR3 reads TGTGCCAGCAGTTTAACGGGCGGGGAGACCCAGTACTTC. Amino acids: CASSLTGGETQYF.

The V and J genes are TRBV5-1 and TRBJ1-5, with 7 positions matching TRBD1. The CDR3 contains 14 residues. Looked up from germline, CDR1 is SGHRS and CDR2 is YFSETQ. V dropped 4 bases and J dropped 6; count of bases not matched to a gene: 7. CDR3 residues: CASSLDRELQPQHF. The CDR3 DNA sequence: TGCGCCAGCAGCCTCGACAGGGAACTTCAGCCCCAGCATTTT. The full variable domain, its missing parts supplied by reference TRBV5-1 and TRBJ1-5, is KAGVTQTPRYLIKTRGQQVTLSCSPISGHRSVSWYQQTPGQGLQFLFEYFSETQRNKGNFPGRFSGRQFSNSRSEMNVSTLELGDSALYLCASSLDRELQPQHFGDGTRLSIL.

This clone was picked up a small number of times. The V call is TRBV4-1, the J call TRBJ1-3; D ambiguous. The germline V and J ends were trimmed by 3 bases and 0 bases, with 9 bases remaining between them. The V gene's germline CDR1 is MGHRA and CDR2 YSYEKL. This CDR3 region has 15 residues. The CDR3 spells CASSQGRLSGNTIYF. CDR3 DNA sequence: TGCGCCAGCAGCCAGGGGAGGCTCTCTGGAAACACCATATATTTT.

This chain connects TRBV4-2 to TRBJ2-7; D gene unclear. Germline V gives CDR1 LGHNA, CDR2 YNFKEQ. The CDR3 covers 14 residues. Deletions cut 0 bases from V and 6 bases from J, with 12 bases between. The CDR3 nucleotides read TGTGCCAGCAGCCAAGATCCGGGTACCCCCGAGCAGTACTTC. Translating gives CASSQDPGTPEQYF.

CDR3 sequence reads: CASSLVSGVYGYTF. In nucleotides, the CDR3 is TGTGCCAGCAGCTTAGTATCGGGGGTTTATGGCTACACCTTC. V is TRBV11-2 and J is TRBJ1-2, with D maybe TRBD1 (5 bases). The CDR3 contains 14 residues. V was clipped by 1 base and J by 5 bases, with 11 bases between them. Germline V gene lookup returns CDR1 SGHAT and CDR2 FQNNGV.

This clone has a handful of counts. The V and J genes are TRBV27 and TRBJ2-2, with TRBD1 matching over 7 bases. CDR3 length equals 15 residues. Looked up from germline, CDR1 is MNHEY and CDR2 is SMNVEV (reference sequence). V gave up 6 bases and J gave up 0 bases; unmatched junction bases: 4. The CDR3 DNA follows: TGTGCCAGCAGGCTGACAGGGACGAACACCGGGGAGCTGTTTTTT. This gives the protein CASRLTGTNTGELFF.

V usage is TRBV19 and J usage is TRBJ1-5; 8 bases fit TRBD1. The CDR3 is 12 amino acids. From germline, CDR1 is LNHDA and CDR2 SQIVND (reference sequence). The V and J ends lost 7 bases and 8 bases, in that order; junction bases with no gene match: 4. CDR3 sequence reads: CASNRGMEPQHF. As DNA, the CDR3 is TGTGCCAGTAACAGGGGGATGGAGCCCCAGCATTTT. Together with reference TRBV19 and TRBJ1-5, the CDR3 gives the full variable domain: DGGITQSPKYLFRKEGQNVTLSCEQNLNHDAMYWYRQDPGQGLRLIYYSQIVNDFQKGDIAEGYSVSREKKESFPLTVTSAQKNPTAFYLCASNRGMEPQHFGDGTRLSIL.

V usage is TRBV10-2 and J usage is TRBJ2-7; D is ambiguous. Germline CDR1 is WSHSY and CDR2 is SAAADI. This CDR3 has 15 residues. Trimming took off 0 bases at V and 2 bases at J, with 11 bases between the two ends. The CDR3 bases are TGCGCCAGCAGTGAGTCCCTGGGTAGCACCTACGAGCAGTACTTC. This translates into CASSESLGSTYEQYF.

The chain carries TRBV30 and TRBJ1-4, with D tentatively TRBD1 (5 bases). The CDR3 spans 11 residues. CDR1 GTSNPN and CDR2 SVGIG come from the germline V gene (reference sequence). The V end lost 6 bases, the J end lost 7 bases, and 9 bases lay between the germline ends. CDR3 residues: CACKRGEKLFF. Written as DNA, the CDR3 is TGTGCCTGCAAAAGGGGTGAAAAACTGTTTTTT.

The J gene is TRBJ1-1, the V gene TRBV25-1; no definite D call. The CDR3 spans 12 residues. Germline CDR1 and CDR2: MGHDK and SYGVNS. Trimming pared 4 bases from V and 6 bases from J, leaving 9 bases between. CDR3 bases: TGTGCCAGCAGTGCCGGGATATCTGAAGCTTTCTTT. Residues: CASSAGISEAFF.

CDR3 sequence reads: CASSPDRFYGYTF. Here the CDR3 DNA reads TGTGCCAGCAGCCCGGACAGATTCTATGGCTACACCTTC. The V call is TRBV6-2 or TRBV6-3, the J call TRBJ1-2; a possible D gene is TRBD1 (6 bases). Trimming cost V 6 bases and J 4 bases, with 12 bases left between them. The CDR3 has 13 residues. Germline-derived CDR1 and CDR2 are MNHEY and SVGEGT.

The rearrangement links TRBV6-2 or TRBV6-3 to TRBJ2-6; unclear D gene. From germline, CDR1 is MNHEY and CDR2 SVGEGT. The CDR3 consists of 14 residues. Trimming took off 4 bases at V and 0 bases at J, with 4 bases between the two ends. As DNA, the CDR3 is TGTGCCAGCAGTTCCTTCTCTGGGGCCAACGTCCTGACTTTC. It codes for CASSSFSGANVLTF.

The chain is built from TRBV3-1 (or the pseudogene TRBV3-2) and TRBJ2-2; TRBD2 aligns across 11 bases. V trimming: 1 base; J trimming: 5 bases; junction bases outside the gene matches: 9. Germline V CDR1 and CDR2: LGHDT, YNNKEL (reference sequence). The CDR3 sequence is 18 residues long. The CDR3 DNA follows: TGTGCCAGCAGCCAAGTACACCCACTAGCGGGAGTGACCGGGGAGCTGTTTTTT. Protein sequence: CASSQVHPLAGVTGELFF.

The sample holds a few counts of this clone. The chain couples TRBV5-1 to TRBJ2-7, with a tentative D call TRBD1 (6 bases). Germline V gene data show CDR1 as SGHRS and CDR2 as YFSETQ. V lost 3 bases and J 1 base, leaving 11 bases between the germline ends. The CDR3 contains 14 residues. CDR3 sequence reads: CASSYIGQSYEQYF. The CDR3 coding sequence is TGCGCCAGCAGCTATATAGGACAGTCCTACGAGCAGTACTTC.

This CDR3 reads CASSQSERTGNKNGYTF. The CDR3 DNA reads as TGCGCCAGCAGCCAATCGGAAAGGACAGGGAACAAGAATGGCTACACCTTC. The chain uses TRBV4-3 and TRBJ1-2, with 8 bases matching TRBD1. The CDR3 is 17 amino acids. Germline V gene lookup returns CDR1 LGHNA and CDR2 YSLEER. J was trimmed by 6 bases and V by 2 bases; bases with no gene match: 14.

The genes are TRBV5-5 and TRBJ2-3; 9 nucleotides agree with TRBD2. The CDR3 has 14 residues. After removal of 2 bases from V and 5 bases from J, the junction contained 3 bases not matched to a gene. Germline assignment: CDR1 SGHKS and CDR2 YYEKEE (reference sequence). The CDR3 DNA is TGTGCCAGCAGCTTTAGCGGGAGTGGAGATACGCAGTATTTT. It encodes CASSFSGSGDTQYF. The whole variable domain, filled in from reference TRBV5-5 and TRBJ2-3, reads DAGVTQSPTHLIKTRGQQVTLRCSPISGHKSVSWYQQVLGQGPQFIFQYYEKEERGRGNFPDRFSARQFPNYSSELNVNALLLGDSALYLCASSFSGSGDTQYFGPGTRLTVL.

The chain carries TRBV19 and TRBJ2-2; 8 bases map to TRBD2. J lost 6 bases, V lost 10 bases, and 10 bases had no gene match. The germline CDR1 and CDR2 sequences are LNHDA and SQIVND (reference sequence). This CDR3 has 14 amino acids. CDR3: CATYREGSAGELFF. The CDR3 DNA sequence: TGTGCCACTTATCGGGAGGGTAGTGCCGGGGAGCTGTTTTTT.